The 15 T cell receptor beta chains in this list originate from one sample, sequenced in a study of cytomegalovirus exposure and HLA in healthy donors. This PCR relied on a set of 60 Vbeta primers and 13 Jbeta primers. Assay: immunoSEQ multiplex PCR; the TCRdb copy retains only in-frame clones and omits some. The sample consists of roughly 150,000 clones, roughly 82% of them appearing once. The specimen sequenced was PBMCs. Every receptor here comes from a man aged 30 to 39 in good health and CMV-seropositive.

The V and J genes are TRBV30 and TRBJ1-4; D remains ambiguous. This CDR3 contains 12 residues. Trimming took off 4 bases at V and 4 bases at J, with 7 bases between the two ends. The germline V gene encodes CDR1 GTSNPN and CDR2 SVGIG (reference sequence). CDR3 nucleotides: TGTGCCTGGAAACTGAATAATGAAAAACTGTTTTTT. It translates to CAWKLNNEKLFF.

This clone occurred a few times. This chain links TRBV28 with TRBJ1-6; D not certain. The ends were cut back, 3 bases at V and 8 bases at J, with 14 bases in the middle. Germline values: CDR1 MDHEN, CDR2 SYDVKM. The CDR3 has 15 residues. The CDR3 bases are TGTGCCAGCAGTTTCACCCTGGAGTTTGATTCACCCCTCCACTTT. Protein: CASSFTLEFDSPLHF.

The chain uses TRBV4-3 and TRBJ2-3; TRBD2 aligns across 8 bases. The CDR3 is made up of 14 amino acids. V lost 5 bases and J lost 2; bases outside the gene matches: 3. Germline CDR1 reads LGHNA; CDR2 reads YSLEER. The CDR3 loop is CASSYSGNTDTQYF. CDR3 DNA sequence: TGCGCCAGCAGCTATAGCGGGAACACAGATACGCAGTATTTT.

The chain employs TRBV19 and TRBJ1-2; D call uncertain. V lost 3 bases and J 5 bases, leaving 10 bases between the germline ends. Germline CDR1 LNHDA, CDR2 SQIVND (reference sequence). The CDR3 spans 13 residues. The CDR3 DNA reads as TGTGCCAGTAGTATCGGGATTCGGTATGGCTACACCTTC. Its translation is CASSIGIRYGYTF. The variable domain in full, completed from reference TRBV19 and TRBJ1-2, reads DGGITQSPKYLFRKEGQNVTLSCEQNLNHDAMYWYRQDPGQGLRLIYYSQIVNDFQKGDIAEGYSVSREKKESFPLTVTSAQKNPTAFYLCASSIGIRYGYTFGSGTRLTVV.

The chain is built from TRBV15 and TRBJ1-1, with D uncertain. The CDR3 spans 15 residues. Trimming stripped 9 bases from V and 0 bases from J, with 17 bases between. CDR1 is LNHNV, CDR2 YYDKDF, per germline (reference sequence). CDR3 bases: TGTGCCACTAGGGCCCGGGGAACCATGAACACTGAAGCTTTCTTT. This codes for CATRARGTMNTEAFF.

This chain joins TRBV10-1 and TRBJ1-5; no clear D. From germline, CDR1 is WNHNN and CDR2 SYGVQD (reference sequence). The CDR3 covers 17 residues. V was clipped by 8 bases and J by 10 bases, with 30 bases between them. For the CDR3, the DNA is TGCGCCAGCTCTCGAGTGCGGCCCTCCTCTCAAATCGTACCCCAGCATTTT. This translates into CASSRVRPSSQIVPQHF.

The V gene is TRBV2, the J gene TRBJ2-5, with D tentatively TRBD2 (6 bases). The CDR3 spans 14 residues. Germline V gene lookup returns CDR1 SNHLY and CDR2 FYNNEI. Trimming took off 4 bases at V and 4 bases at J, with 13 bases between the two ends. The CDR3, as DNA: TGTGCCAGCAGTGCGTCGGGACTCGGAGAGACCCAGTACTTC. Protein product: CASSASGLGETQYF.

This clone showed up just once. The chain is built from TRBV5-6 and TRBJ1-4; no clear D. V was shortened by 4 bases and J by 5 bases, with 15 bases between the two germline ends. The CDR3 covers 15 residues. CDR1 and CDR2 from the germline V gene are SGHDT and YYEEEE. The CDR3 DNA follows: TGTGCCAGCAGCCCGTGGGCAGGCTTAAATGAAAAACTGTTTTTT. This encodes CASSPWAGLNEKLFF. Full variable domain (missing parts from reference TRBV5-6 and TRBJ1-4): DAGVTQSPTHLIKTRGQQVTLRCSPKSGHDTVSWYQQALGQGPQFIFQYYEEEERQRGNFPDRFSGHQFPNYSSELNVNALLLGDSALYLCASSPWAGLNEKLFFGSGTQLSVL.

The chain recombines TRBV18 with TRBJ1-4; D possibly corresponds to TRBD1 (5 bases). Per germline, CDR1 KGHSH and CDR2 LQKENI. The CDR3 has 15 amino acids. Trimming removed 0 bases from V and 6 bases from J, with 11 bases in between. CDR3 loop: CASSPPRGGDEKLFF. Here the CDR3 DNA reads TGTGCCAGCTCACCACCCCGGGGCGGGGATGAAAAACTGTTTTTT.

V usage is TRBV21-1 and J usage is TRBJ1-5. TRBV21-1 is a pseudogene. This CDR3 is built from 17 residues. In nucleotides, the CDR3 is TGTGCCAGCAGCAAAGGGGCGGGGGCCGGGGATTATCAGCCCCAGCATTTT. This translates into CASSKGAGAGDYQPQHF.

The rearrangement links TRBV4-3 to TRBJ2-3, with a weak D call TRBD1 (6 bases). The V gene lost 3 bases and the J gene lost 1 base, with 14 bases spanning the gap. The CDR3 contains 16 residues. Germline CDR1 reads LGHNA; CDR2 reads YSLEER. CDR3 protein: CASSQRLRGGTDTQYF. The CDR3, as DNA: TGCGCCAGCAGCCAGAGGCTCAGGGGCGGCACAGATACGCAGTATTTT.

This rearrangement joins TRBV29-1 to TRBJ1-1; D call uncertain. Germline V lookup: CDR1 SQVTM, CDR2 ANQGSEA. The CDR3 length is 15 residues. Between the trimmed V and J ends, which lost 4 bases and 1 base, there was a span of 16 bases. DNA of the CDR3: TGCAGCGTTGTCGGTAAGTTCCGAACGAACACTGAAGCTTTCTTT. Encoded protein: CSVVGKFRTNTEAFF.

The chain recombines TRBV4-1 with TRBJ2-4; the match to TRBD2 covers 9 bases. From germline, CDR1 is MGHRA and CDR2 YSYEKL. V shed 5 bases, J shed 7 bases, and the junction held 3 bases outside the gene matches. The length of the CDR3 is 13 residues. CDR3 bases: TGCGCCAGCAGCATAGCGGGGGAGAACATTCAGTACTTC. Translated: CASSIAGENIQYF.

The chain links TRBV7-7 to TRBJ2-7; 11 nucleotides agree with TRBD1. The V segment lost 1 base and the J segment 5 bases; nucleotides outside the gene matches: 7. This CDR3 has 16 amino acids. The V gene's germline CDR1 is SSHAT and CDR2 FNYEAQ (reference sequence). CDR3 in DNA: TGTGCCAGCAGCTTAGGTTTAGGGACAGGGGGTGACGAGCAGTACTTC. This gives the protein CASSLGLGTGGDEQYF. The full variable domain, rest sourced from reference TRBV7-7 and TRBJ2-7, is GAGVSQSPRYKVTKRGQDVTLRCDPISSHATLYWYQQALGQGPEFLTYFNYEAQPDKSGLPSDRFSAERPEGSISTLTIQRTEQRDSAMYRCASSLGLGTGGDEQYFGPGTRLTVT.

This clone was seen more than once but under ten times. The gene calls are TRBV4-1 and TRBJ2-3; D is unclear. The CDR3 runs 16 residues. Germline-derived CDR1 and CDR2 are MGHRA and YSYEKL. V dropped 0 bases and J dropped 2 bases, with 12 bases sitting between them. The CDR3 sequence: CASSQEDGRTTDTQYF. In DNA form, the CDR3 reads TGCGCCAGCAGCCAAGAAGATGGGCGCACCACAGATACGCAGTATTTT.